Following are 21 T cell receptor beta chains from one sample sequenced in a study of cytomegalovirus exposure and HLA in healthy donors. In the PCR, 60 Vbeta and 13 Jbeta primers were used. The method was immunoSEQ multiplex PCR; TCRdb's version includes in-frame clones alone and lacks a portion of them. The table records approximately 170,000 clones, 60% to 80% of them present only once. Input material: PBMCs. The origin of the receptors is a woman aged 40 to 50 in good health and CMV-seropositive.

The chain uses TRBV18 and TRBJ1-1; perhaps TRBD1 as D (5 bases). The germline V and J ends were trimmed by 4 bases and 0 bases, with 9 bases remaining between them. The CDR3 consists of 14 residues. The germline V gene has CDR1 KGHSH and CDR2 LQKENI. In DNA form, the CDR3 reads TGTGCCAGCTCACTAGACAGAATGAACACTGAAGCTTTCTTT. Amino acid sequence: CASSLDRMNTEAFF.

The chain couples TRBV2 to TRBJ2-5; 7 nucleotides match TRBD1. This CDR3 has 14 amino acids. J gave up 4 bases and V 5 bases, and 7 bases lay outside the gene matches. Germline V gives CDR1 SNHLY, CDR2 FYNNEI. The CDR3 DNA reads as TGTGCCAGCAGTTCGGACAGGAGTACAGAGACCCAGTACTTC. This codes for CASSSDRSTETQYF.

This clone was seen only a few times. The rearrangement uses TRBV5-1 and TRBJ1-4; TRBD1 agrees at 12 bases. V gave up 2 bases and J gave up 5 bases; unmatched junction bases: 7. CDR1 and CDR2 from the germline V gene are SGHRS and YFSETQ. The CDR3 consists of 17 residues. The CDR3 DNA reads TGCGCCAGCAGCTTAGGGACAGGGGGCGATATAAATGAAAAACTGTTTTTT. The encoded protein is CASSLGTGGDINEKLFF.

This rearrangement joins TRBV6-6 to TRBJ2-3, with TRBD1 matching 7 bases. Germline CDR1 MNHNY, CDR2 SVGAGI (reference sequence). The V segment lost 8 bases and the J segment 0 bases; nucleotides outside the gene matches: 8. This CDR3 region has 15 residues. The CDR3 reads CASFLGGLSTDTQYF. In DNA form, the CDR3 reads TGTGCCAGCTTCTTAGGGGGCCTTAGCACAGATACGCAGTATTTT.

J is TRBJ2-3 and V is TRBV7-9; 7 bases are shared with TRBD2. The ends lost 5 bases at V and 6 bases at J; junction bases unmatched: 8. This CDR3 comprises 14 residues. In germline, CDR1 is SEHNR, CDR2 FQNEAQ (reference sequence). The CDR3 here is CASSIGLGSDTQYF. CDR3 DNA: TGTGCCAGCAGCATAGGACTAGGAAGTGATACGCAGTATTTT.

Of note for this clone: The junction does not match germline at one end; this may be a read error. V gene TRBV7-9 combines with J gene TRBJ1-1; D unclear. This CDR3 comprises 15 residues. From germline, CDR1 is SEHNR and CDR2 FQNEAQ (reference sequence). The chain's CDR3 is CSSSLAGSLNTEAFF. The CDR3 DNA reads TGTTCCAGCAGCTTAGCCGGGTCCCTTAACACTGAAGCTTTCTTT.

The chain carries TRBV11-2 and TRBJ1-2; 8 nucleotides agree with TRBD1. This CDR3 spans 12 amino acids. Germline CDR1 reads SGHAT; CDR2 reads FQNNGV. V was pared by 5 bases and J by 7 bases, with 3 bases of the junction left unmatched. Written as DNA, the CDR3 is TGTGCCAGCAGCCGGACAGGGTTTGGCTACACCTTC. Residues: CASSRTGFGYTF.

This clone was recorded only once. The chain is built from TRBV2 and TRBJ1-5; no definite D call. Germline V gene data show CDR1 as SNHLY and CDR2 as FYNNEI. The germline V and J ends were trimmed by 3 bases and 5 bases, with 5 bases remaining between them. CDR3 length: 12 residues. The CDR3 loop is CASSDGDQPQHF. Written as DNA, the CDR3 is TGTGCCAGCAGTGACGGGGATCAGCCCCAGCATTTT. The whole variable domain, filled in from reference TRBV2 and TRBJ1-5, reads EPEVTQTPSHQVTQMGQEVILRCVPISNHLYFYWYRQILGQKVEFLVSFYNNEISEKSEIFDDQFSVERPDGSNFTLKIRSTKLEDSAMYFCASSDGDQPQHFGDGTRLSIL.

The chain has TRBV7-2 and TRBJ2-3, with unresolved D. The CDR3 consists of 14 residues. Germline-derived CDR1 and CDR2 are SGHTA and FQGNSA. V shed 2 bases and J shed 2 bases, with 8 bases lying between them. CDR3 sequence (DNA): TGTGCCAGCAGCTTAACGTCCTACACAGATACGCAGTATTTT. Translating gives CASSLTSYTDTQYF.

The chain recombines TRBV9 with TRBJ2-5; 8 nucleotides align to TRBD1. The CDR3 is made up of 15 amino acids. Germline loops: CDR1 SGDLS, CDR2 YYNGEE. The ends lost 0 bases at V and 5 bases at J; junction bases unmatched: 6. CDR3 loop: CASSVAAGGSETQYF. CDR3 sequence (DNA): TGTGCCAGCAGCGTAGCTGCAGGGGGCTCGGAGACCCAGTACTTC.

This clone was observed a single time. This chain uses TRBV13 with TRBJ1-1, with D perhaps matching TRBD1 (5 bases). The germline V gene encodes CDR1 PRHDT and CDR2 FYEKMQ (reference sequence). This CDR3 has 15 residues. V lost 5 bases and J lost 0, with 13 bases in between. The CDR3 is CASSTSGNLNTEAFF. CDR3 nucleotides: TGTGCCAGCAGCACCTCAGGGAATCTGAACACTGAAGCTTTCTTT.

This clone appeared once. The chain combines TRBV4-1 with TRBJ2-1; possibly TRBD2 for D (6 bases). The CDR3 sequence is 22 residues long. CDR1 is MGHRA and CDR2 is YSYEKL in the germline V gene. With 0 bases removed from V and 0 bases from J, the gap between germline ends came to 27 bases. CDR3 sequence: CASSQDPAEGRVAPSSYNEQFF. The CDR3 nucleotides read TGCGCCAGCAGCCAAGATCCGGCGGAGGGCAGGGTCGCGCCGAGCTCCTACAATGAGCAGTTCTTC.

This rearrangement joins TRBV5-1 to TRBJ2-7, with 7 bases that match TRBD1. Trimming removed 0 bases from V and 2 bases from J; junction bases left unmatched: 5. The CDR3 covers 15 residues. Germline V gene sequence: CDR1 SGHRS, CDR2 YFSETQ. The CDR3 nucleotides read TGCGCCAGCAGCTTGGGAGGGGGCCAAGCCTACGAGCAGTACTTC. Translating gives CASSLGGGQAYEQYF.

The chain has TRBV21-1 and TRBJ2-1; the table's D gene call, TRBD2, was not cross checked with the DNA. TRBV21-1 is a known pseudogene. The CDR3 loop spans 18 amino acids. The CDR3 DNA reads TGTGCCAGCAGCATGTGGGGACTCGGGAGGAGGGCCTACAATGAGCAGTTCTTC. Its protein product is CASSMWGLGRRAYNEQFF.

J is TRBJ2-7 and V is TRBV30, with D perhaps TRBD2 (6 bases). The germline gives CDR1 GTSNPN, CDR2 SVGIG (reference sequence). The ends were cut back, 3 bases at V and 9 bases at J, with 21 bases in the middle. This CDR3 region has 14 residues. The chain's CDR3 is CAWRPGARSAGQYF. Here the CDR3 DNA reads TGTGCCTGGAGACCGGGAGCGAGGTCGGCTGGGCAGTACTTC.

The chain is built from TRBV18 and TRBJ1-4, with TRBD1 as a possible D gene (5 bases). Germline V gives CDR1 KGHSH, CDR2 LQKENI. The CDR3 is 14 residues long. Trimming shortened V by 3 bases and J by 8 bases, and 13 bases separated the two germline ends. The CDR3 coding sequence is TGTGCCAGCTCACCCTCCTCCGGGGGGGAAAAACTGTTTTTT. Its protein is CASSPSSGGEKLFF.

V usage is TRBV6-1 and J usage is TRBJ1-1, with 7 nucleotides matching TRBD1. The CDR3 is 14 residues long. The trim removed 5 bases at V and 5 bases at J, leaving 8 bases unmatched. Germline V gene sequence: CDR1 MNHNS, CDR2 SASEGT. The CDR3 sequence is CASSFSQGGTEAFF. Here the CDR3 DNA reads TGTGCCAGCAGTTTTTCCCAGGGGGGTACTGAAGCTTTCTTT.

The J gene is TRBJ2-7, the V gene TRBV11-3; D possibly corresponds to TRBD1 (6 bases). Germline V gives CDR1 SGHNT, CDR2 YENEEA. The CDR3 is made up of 14 amino acids. With 5 bases removed from V and 3 bases from J, the gap between germline ends came to 14 bases. CDR3 nucleotides: TGTGCCAGCAGCCCCCGGGACACTCTCTACGAGCAGTACTTC. Encoded protein: CASSPRDTLYEQYF.

V usage is TRBV6-5 and J usage is TRBJ2-7, with a possible D match to TRBD2 (6 bases). The germline V and J ends were trimmed by 2 bases and 3 bases, with 14 bases remaining between them. CDR1 is MNHEY, CDR2 SVGAGI, per germline. The CDR3 runs 15 residues. The CDR3 spells CASSYRGEFGYEQYF. CDR3 sequence (DNA): TGTGCCAGCAGTTACCGCGGGGAATTTGGCTACGAGCAGTACTTC.

The chain is built from TRBV7-8 and TRBJ2-3; weak D call: TRBD1 (6 bases). Germline V gene data show CDR1 as SGHVS and CDR2 as FQNEAQ. This CDR3 has 14 residues. Trimming took 6 bases from V and 2 from J, leaving 12 bases between them. For the CDR3, the DNA is TGTGCCAGCAGTTTACAGGGATCCACAGATACGCAGTATTTT. Translating gives CASSLQGSTDTQYF.

The chain joins TRBV27 to TRBJ2-2; a possible D gene is TRBD2 (5 bases). CDR1 and CDR2 from the germline V gene are MNHEY and SMNVEV (reference sequence). V lost 0 bases, J lost 4 bases, and 15 bases lay in between. This CDR3 is built from 17 residues. The CDR3 is CASSLSRATAGTGELFF. CDR3 DNA sequence: TGTGCCAGCAGTTTATCGAGGGCGACCGCGGGCACCGGGGAGCTGTTTTTT.